The present T cell receptor (beta chain) was sequenced within a study of OX40 agonist ivuxolimab in advanced cancers. About the research overall: The study enrolled dose-escalation patients with hepatocellular carcinoma, melanoma, renal cell or head and neck cancer.

Trimming took 2 bases from V and 3 from J, leaving 11 bases between them. This CDR3 has 15 residues. The germline V gene encodes CDR1 SGHDT and CDR2 YYEEEE. Only in-frame clones appear in the TCRdb table, and some are missing; sequencing was by immunoSEQ multiplex PCR. The sample contains about 54,000 clones, 85% to 95% of which appear only once. The receptor's source is an adult with an advanced solid tumor such as melanoma, head and neck, liver or kidney cancer. The sample was CD4+ or CD8+ T cells sorted from blood, taken in a trial of the OX40 agonist ivuxolimab. This chain links TRBV5-6 with TRBJ2-2, with D possibly being TRBD1 or TRBD2 (5 bases each). CDR3 sequence reads: CASSFGTTHTGELFF. The DNA of the CDR3 is TGTGCCAGCAGCTTCGGGACGACCCACACCGGGGAGCTGTTTTTT.